This is a list of T cell receptor beta chains from one sample in a study of blood T cell repertoires in COVID-19. TCRdb's copy holds only in-frame clones and misses some; the assay was immunoSEQ multiplex PCR. The sample includes around 57,000 clones, roughly 82% of them seen just once. The sequencing sample was made of peripheral blood. The source is an older woman with acute or convalescent COVID-19. Each CDR3 is given with its conserved first and last residue. D genes are given only for firm matches. Expanded clones get a size class; other rows say once, few or many, or leave the size out.

CDR3 length	V gene	D gene	J gene	clone size	CDR3 protein	CDR3 DNA
12	TRBV5-6	NA	TRBJ2-3	NA	CASSLSGDTQYF	TGTGCCAGCAGCTTGTCGGGAGATACGCAGTATTTT
15	TRBV4-1	TRBD1	TRBJ2-1	few	CASSQPIQGANEQFF	TGCGCCAGCAGCCAGCCAATACAGGGGGCAAATGAGCAGTTCTTC
12	TRBV6-2/TRBV6-3	NA	TRBJ1-2	NA	CASSNNGYGYTF	TGTGCCAGCAGTAACAACGGGTATGGCTACACCTTC
13	TRBV27	NA	TRBJ2-5	few	CASRLRGQETQYF	TGTGCCAGCAGATTGAGAGGTCAAGAGACCCAGTACTTC
14	TRBV6-5	NA	TRBJ2-3	NA	CASSPPHYTDTQYF	TGTGCCAGCAGTCCCCCCCACTACACAGATACGCAGTATTTT
15	TRBV2	TRBD1	TRBJ2-5	NA	CASSAPGQKQETQYF	TGTGCCAGCAGTGCCCCGGGACAGAAACAAGAGACCCAGTACTTC
18	TRBV2	TRBD1	TRBJ1-2	NA	CASPRRGQRSLQNYGYTF	TGTGCCAGCCCTAGACGGGGACAGCGCTCATTACAGAACTATGGCTACACCTTC
12	TRBV5-6	NA	TRBJ1-2	NA	CASSWGGEGYTF	TGTGCCAGCAGCTGGGGCGGGGAAGGCTACACCTTC
15	TRBV15	NA	TRBJ1-2	NA	CATSGFVDSNYGYTF	TGTGCCACCAGCGGTTTCGTGGACAGCAACTATGGCTACACCTTC
16	TRBV3-1/TRBV3-2	NA	TRBJ1-5	NA	CASSPRTPDSNQPQHF	TGTGCCAGCAGCCCCCGGACACCCGATAGCAATCAGCCCCAGCATTTT
13	TRBV13	TRBD1	TRBJ1-4	NA	CASSRQGGEKLFF	TGTGCCAGCAGCCGACAGGGGGGAGAAAAACTGTTTTTT
16	TRBV6-5	TRBD1	TRBJ2-3	few	CASSSNRGLGTDTQYF	TGTGCCAGCAGTTCGAACAGGGGGCTAGGCACAGATACGCAGTATTTT